The rows below give T cell receptor beta chains drawn from one sample of a study of blood T cell repertoires in COVID-19. Clones were sequenced by immunoSEQ multiplex PCR, and TCRdb holds only the in-frame ones, with some missing. The sample holds about 370,000 clones; 90% are singletons and the top ten take 6.5%. What was sequenced was peripheral blood. These receptors were collected from a man between 18 and 35 years old with active or convalescent COVID-19. CDR3s include the opening cysteine and the closing phenylalanine or tryptophan. A D gene is named only where the DNA matches it firmly. Clone sizes are given selectively: once, few, many, or a class where the clone is expanded.

J gene	V gene	clone size	D gene	CDR3 protein	CDR3 DNA
TRBJ1-6	TRBV7-9	-	-	CASSRIGGFTLHF	TGTGCCAGCAGCCGCATTGGGGGGTTCACCCTCCACTTT
TRBJ1-6	TRBV7-2	-	-	CASSLGAGDRSPLHF	TGTGCCAGCAGCTTAGGGGCAGGGGATCGTTCACCCCTCCACTTT
TRBJ1-4	TRBV25-1	-	-	CASKGLSNEKLFF	TGTGCCAGCAAGGGACTATCTAATGAAAAACTGTTTTTT
TRBJ2-5	TRBV6-2/TRBV6-3	once	-	CASSYGTSGQETQYF	TGTGCCAGCAGTTACGGGACATCAGGGCAAGAGACCCAGTACTTC
TRBJ1-2	TRBV7-9	-	-	CASSFLNRVNGYTF	TGTGCCAGCAGCTTCTTAAACAGGGTGAATGGCTACACCTTC
TRBJ2-1	TRBV28	-	TRBD2	CASLNGLVYNEQFF	TGTGCCAGCCTCAACGGACTAGTTTACAATGAGCAGTTCTTC
TRBJ1-2	TRBV18	once	-	CASSAGTNYGYTF	TGTGCCAGCTCTGCCGGGACTAACTATGGCTACACCTTC
TRBJ1-5	TRBV5-5	-	TRBD1	CASSYNLGQNQPQHF	TGTGCCAGCAGCTATAATTTGGGACAGAACCAGCCCCAGCATTTT
TRBJ2-7	TRBV7-2	-	TRBD2	CASRGGTSGRKYEQYF	TGTGCCAGCAGAGGAGGGACTAGCGGGAGGAAGTACGAGCAGTACTTC
TRBJ2-3	TRBV7-9	-	-	CASSPTPSTDTQYF	TGTGCCAGCAGCCCTACCCCTAGCACAGATACGCAGTATTTT
TRBJ1-5	TRBV4-1	-	TRBD1	CASSQVAGQGGGSQPQHF	TGCGCCAGCAGCCAAGTGGCGGGACAGGGAGGAGGAAGTCAGCCCCAGCATTTT
TRBJ1-5	TRBV10-3	-	TRBD1	CAISEPGTVGNQPQHF	TGTGCCATCAGTGAACCCGGGACAGTCGGCAATCAGCCCCAGCATTTT
TRBJ1-4	TRBV5-1	-	-	CASSPGHSNEKLFF	TGCGCCAGCAGCCCGGGACACAGTAATGAAAAACTGTTTTTT
TRBJ2-3	TRBV23-1	many	TRBD2	CASSQGGLVCGDTQYF	TGCGCCAGCAGTCAAGGGGGACTAGTGTGCGGAGATACGCAGTATTTT
TRBJ1-1	TRBV6-5	-	-	CASRADTEAFF	TGTGCCAGCAGAGCTGACACTGAAGCTTTCTTT
TRBJ2-5	TRBV4-3	-	-	CASSQERTIESETQYF	TGCGCCAGCAGCCAAGAACGGACTATAGAATCAGAGACCCAGTACTTC
TRBJ2-7	TRBV9	-	TRBD1	CASSVDPDRGLGQYF	TGTGCCAGCAGCGTAGATCCCGACAGGGGGCTCGGGCAGTACTTC
TRBJ2-3	TRBV6-2/TRBV6-3	-	-	CASSRMRLRTDTQYF	TGTGCCAGCAGCCGCATGAGGCTACGCACAGATACGCAGTATTTT
TRBJ1-5	TRBV4-2	-	TRBD1	CASSPTGGDQPQHF	TGTGCCAGCAGCCCGACAGGGGGGGATCAGCCCCAGCATTTT
TRBJ2-3	TRBV7-2	-	TRBD2	CASSPSGGRTDTQYF	TGTGCCAGCAGCCCTTCGGGAGGTCGCACAGATACGCAGTATTTT
TRBJ2-7	TRBV27	-	-	CASSWRDQYEQYF	TGTGCCAGCAGTTGGAGAGATCAGTACGAGCAGTACTTC
TRBJ2-1	TRBV7-3	once	-	CASSLIEGLGAEQFF	TGTGCCAGCAGCTTGATCGAAGGGCTAGGGGCTGAGCAGTTCTTC
TRBJ1-5	TRBV27	few	TRBD1	CASSLLGQGALGNQPQHF	TGTGCCAGCAGTTTATTGGGACAGGGGGCGTTAGGCAATCAGCCCCAGCATTTT
TRBJ1-1	TRBV20-1	-	-	CSAPPGREAFF	TGCAGTGCTCCCCCAGGTAGGGAAGCTTTCTTT
TRBJ1-2	TRBV7-9	-	-	CASSLSMETSYGYTF	TGTGCCAGCAGCTTATCGATGGAGACTTCCTATGGCTACACCTTC
TRBJ1-2	TRBV9	once	-	CASSTSTYGYTF	TGTGCCAGCAGCACGAGCACCTATGGCTACACCTTC
TRBJ1-1	TRBV18	-	TRBD1	CAGRTGQNTEAFF	TGTGCCGGAAGGACAGGTCAAAACACTGAAGCTTTCTTT
TRBJ2-3	TRBV6-5	-	TRBD2	CASSSVSGSTDTQYF	TGTGCCAGCAGTTCTGTTAGCGGGAGCACAGATACGCAGTATTTT
TRBJ2-3	TRBV4-3	-	-	CASSQPLWDTQYF	TGCGCCAGCAGCCAACCACTTTGGGATACGCAGTATTTT
TRBJ1-2	TRBV5-1	few	-	CASNSGQPGWSNYGYTF	TGCGCCAGCAACTCCGGCCAACCGGGGTGGTCTAACTATGGCTACACCTTC
TRBJ2-1	TRBV11-2	-	TRBD1	CASSLEAGGSYNEQFF	TGTGCCAGCAGCTTAGAGGCAGGGGGCTCCTACAATGAGCAGTTCTTC
TRBJ2-1	TRBV11-2	-	-	CASSLVSDNEQFF	TGTGCCAGCAGCTTAGTCAGTGACAATGAGCAGTTCTTC
TRBJ1-1	TRBV9	-	-	CASSAAGNTEAFF	TGTGCCAGCAGTGCCGCAGGGAACACTGAAGCTTTCTTT
TRBJ1-5	TRBV10-3	-	-	CAISERSGVHQPQHF	TGTGCCATCAGTGAGCGGTCAGGGGTTCATCAGCCCCAGCATTTT
TRBJ1-5	TRBV5-6	-	-	CASSTRGNQPQHF	TGTGCCAGCAGCACACGGGGCAATCAGCCCCAGCATTTT
TRBJ2-5	TRBV29-1	-	TRBD1	CSAGQGGETQYF	TGCAGCGCTGGACAGGGCGGAGAGACCCAGTACTTC
TRBJ2-3	TRBV7-2	-	TRBD2	CASSLPLRGANRDTQYF	TGTGCCAGCAGCTTACCGCTGCGGGGGGCGAATCGGGATACGCAGTATTTT
TRBJ1-4	TRBV2	-	TRBD1	CATTGGSANEKLFF	TGTGCCACCACAGGGGGCTCGGCTAATGAAAAACTGTTTTTT